The 12 T cell receptor beta chains presented below share a single source sample, sequenced in a study of cytomegalovirus exposure and HLA in healthy donors. PCR primers comprised 60 Vbeta and 13 Jbeta primers. Data came from immunoSEQ multiplex PCR; TCRdb stores just in-frame clones and leaves some out. The sample lists 150,000 to 250,000 clones, more than 75% occurring once. The source material was PBMCs. Receptors were obtained from a woman aged 45 to 65 in good health and CMV-seropositive.

V is TRBV11-2 and J is TRBJ2-5, with D possibly being TRBD1 (6 bases). Trimming took off 6 bases at V and 4 bases at J, with 18 bases between the two ends. CDR3 length equals 15 residues. Germline CDR1 SGHAT, CDR2 FQNNGV. Here the CDR3 reads CASSPFPRGGETQYF. The CDR3 coding sequence is TGTGCCAGCAGTCCATTCCCCAGGGGCGGAGAGACCCAGTACTTC.

The chain combines TRBV5-6 with TRBJ2-5; TRBD1 matches 9 bases. V shed 1 base, J shed 5 bases, and the junction held 6 bases outside the gene matches. Per germline, CDR1 SGHDT and CDR2 YYEEEE. The CDR3 extends over 15 amino acids. Written as DNA, the CDR3 is TGTGCCAGCAGCTTGAATCACAGGGGGCCGGAGACCCAGTACTTC. Encoded protein: CASSLNHRGPETQYF.

V gene TRBV7-2 combines with J gene TRBJ2-5; 8 nucleotides agree with TRBD2. Germline loops: CDR1 SGHTA, CDR2 FQGNSA. The V segment lost 8 bases and the J segment 4 bases; nucleotides outside the gene matches: 9. CDR3 length equals 14 residues. CDR3 bases: TGTGCCAGCGGAGGCCTAGCGGGTAGAGAGACCCAGTACTTC. This codes for CASGGLAGRETQYF.

This clone occurred a few times. This chain uses TRBV18 with TRBJ2-1; tentatively, D is TRBD2 (7 bases). CDR3 length: 16 residues. Germline-derived CDR1 and CDR2 are KGHSH and LQKENI. The V and J ends lost 1 base and 8 bases respectively, with 18 bases between them. Here the CDR3 DNA reads TGTGCCAGCTCACCACTCCGGGGAGGGGGAGTCGATGAGCAGTTCTTC. Its protein is CASSPLRGGGVDEQFF.

Points on this clone: Additional DNA sequences in this sample encode the identical CDR3. V gene TRBV28 combines with J gene TRBJ2-6, with D possibly TRBD1 on 5 matching bases. The V end lost 3 bases, the J end lost 1 base, and 7 bases lay between the germline ends. The CDR3 loop spans 15 amino acids. The germline gives CDR1 MDHEN, CDR2 SYDVKM. The chain's CDR3 is CASSFRGSGANVLTF. In DNA form, the CDR3 reads TGTGCCAGCAGTTTTAGGGGATCTGGGGCCAACGTCCTGACTTTC.

The rearrangement uses TRBV19 and TRBJ2-3; 9 bases are shared with TRBD2. Germline lookup yields CDR1 LNHDA and CDR2 SQIVND (reference sequence). The V segment lost 3 bases and the J segment 2 bases; nucleotides outside the gene matches: 6. CDR3 length: 16 amino acids. The CDR3 here is CASSMGLAGYTDTQYF. The CDR3 DNA is TGTGCCAGTAGTATGGGGCTAGCGGGGTACACAGATACGCAGTATTTT.

The CDR3 region is CASSPPKLAMDTQYF. CDR3 sequence (DNA): TGTGCCAGCTCACCACCTAAACTAGCGATGGATACGCAGTATTTT. This chain joins TRBV18 and TRBJ2-3; 7 bases agree with TRBD2. The CDR3 has 15 amino acids. From germline, CDR1 is KGHSH and CDR2 LQKENI. With V trimmed by 0 bases and J by 6 bases, 6 bases remained unmatched.

This chain's CDR3 is CASSQRRGNTGELFF. For the CDR3, the DNA is TGTGCCAGCAGTCAAAGGCGGGGGAACACCGGGGAGCTGTTTTTT. V usage is TRBV4-2 and J usage is TRBJ2-2; D possibly corresponds to TRBD2 (6 bases). The germline CDR1 and CDR2 sequences are LGHNA and YNFKEQ. The CDR3 has 15 amino acids. V dropped 6 bases and J dropped 1 base, with 12 bases sitting between them.

The chain employs TRBV6-7 and TRBJ2-2; 7 bases align to TRBD1. TRBV6-7 is annotated as an ORF whose role is uncertain. V dropped 2 bases and J dropped 4; count of bases not matched to a gene: 10. This CDR3 comprises 17 residues. CDR3 nucleotide sequence: TGTGCCAGCAGTTACCCGCGGACAGGCTGCAGCACCGGGGAGCTGTTTTTT. Protein product: CASSYPRTGCSTGELFF.

The gene calls are TRBV9 and TRBJ1-4; TRBD1 aligns across 8 bases. Germline values: CDR1 SGDLS, CDR2 YYNGEE. J was trimmed by 5 bases and V by 4 bases; bases with no gene match: 7. The CDR3 loop spans 15 amino acids. The CDR3 here is CASSPRDRLNEKLFF. CDR3 bases: TGTGCCAGCAGCCCCCGGGACAGGTTAAATGAAAAACTGTTTTTT.

This clone occurred once. This chain uses TRBV27 with TRBJ2-1; perhaps TRBD1 as D (6 bases). The germline V gene encodes CDR1 MNHEY and CDR2 SMNVEV (reference sequence). V lost 7 bases and J lost 4, with 17 bases in between. The CDR3 sequence is 15 residues long. In nucleotides, the CDR3 is TGTGCCAGCACCGTGGTGGGGGCAGGGTACAATGAGCAGTTCTTC. Amino acids: CASTVVGAGYNEQFF.

This clone came up a few times. CDR3 coding DNA: TGTGCCAGCAGCTTAAAGGTGGGAGGCACTGAAGCTTTCTTT. It is translated as CASSLKVGGTEAFF. This chain connects TRBV7-2 to TRBJ1-1; D not certain. The germline V gene has CDR1 SGHTA and CDR2 FQGNSA. The ends were cut back, 2 bases at V and 4 bases at J, with 11 bases in the middle. The CDR3 is 14 residues long. Full variable domain (rest looked up from reference TRBV7-2 and TRBJ1-1): GAGVSQSPSNKVTEKGKDVELRCDPISGHTALYWYRQSLGQGLEFLIYFQGNSAPDKSGLPSDRFSAERTGGSVSTLTIQRTQQEDSAVYLCASSLKVGGTEAFFGQGTRLTVV.